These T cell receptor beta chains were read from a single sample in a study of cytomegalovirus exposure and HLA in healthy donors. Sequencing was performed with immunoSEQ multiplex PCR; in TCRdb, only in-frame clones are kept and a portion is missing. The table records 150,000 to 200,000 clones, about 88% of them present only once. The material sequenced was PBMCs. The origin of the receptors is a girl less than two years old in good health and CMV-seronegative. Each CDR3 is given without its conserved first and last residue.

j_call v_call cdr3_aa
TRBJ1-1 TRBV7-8 ASSFYRVPAEAF
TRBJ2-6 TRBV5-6 ASSWGQGANVLT
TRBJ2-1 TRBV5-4 ASSLGQGRAYNEQF
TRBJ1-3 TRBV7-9 ASTPGRGSGNTIY
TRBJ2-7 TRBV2 ASGRGYYEQY
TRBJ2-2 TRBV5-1 ASSLLADTGELF
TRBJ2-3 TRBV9 ASSVGGGKGDTQY
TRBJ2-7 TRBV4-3 ASSQDLGGRLYEQY
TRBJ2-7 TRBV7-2 ASSLRLADYYEQY
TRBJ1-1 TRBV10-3 AISETGVGTEAF
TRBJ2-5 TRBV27 ASSLWYRGQETQY
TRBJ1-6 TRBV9 ASSVRTGNSPLH
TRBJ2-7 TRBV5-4 ASSRTGAYEQY
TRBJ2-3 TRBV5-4 ASSLSVPTDTQY
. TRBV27 ASSTGTPYEQY
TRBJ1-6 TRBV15 ATSRDRGEGSPLH
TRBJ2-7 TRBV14 ATPLVSYEQY
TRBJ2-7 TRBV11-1 ASSQNRGIPYEQY
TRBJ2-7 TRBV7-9 ASSQLAGGHYEQY
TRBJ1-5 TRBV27 ASSLSLGRIYNQPQH
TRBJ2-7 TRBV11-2 ASSLGRQGYEQY
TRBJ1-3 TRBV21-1 ASSKKDWGQGNTIY
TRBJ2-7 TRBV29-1 SVETRGLPYEQY
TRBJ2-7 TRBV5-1 ASSRLAGGPYEQY
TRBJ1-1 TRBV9 ASSVGGENTEAF
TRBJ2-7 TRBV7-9 ASSRDYYEQY